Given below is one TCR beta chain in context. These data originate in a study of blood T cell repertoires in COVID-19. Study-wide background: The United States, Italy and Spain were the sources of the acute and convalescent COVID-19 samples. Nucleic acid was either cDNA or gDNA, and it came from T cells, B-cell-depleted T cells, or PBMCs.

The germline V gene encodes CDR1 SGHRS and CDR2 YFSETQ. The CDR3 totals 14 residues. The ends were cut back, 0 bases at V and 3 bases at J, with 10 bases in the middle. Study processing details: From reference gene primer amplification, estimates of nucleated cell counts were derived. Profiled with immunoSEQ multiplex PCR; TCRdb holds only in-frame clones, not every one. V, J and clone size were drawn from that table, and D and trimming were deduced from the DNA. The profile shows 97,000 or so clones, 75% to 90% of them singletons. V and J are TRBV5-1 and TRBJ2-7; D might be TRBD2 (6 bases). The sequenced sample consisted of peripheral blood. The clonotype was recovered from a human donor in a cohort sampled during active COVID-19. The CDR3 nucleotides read TGCGCCAGCAGCTTGGGGCGGGGCAGCTACGAGCAGTACTTC. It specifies CASSLGRGSYEQYF.